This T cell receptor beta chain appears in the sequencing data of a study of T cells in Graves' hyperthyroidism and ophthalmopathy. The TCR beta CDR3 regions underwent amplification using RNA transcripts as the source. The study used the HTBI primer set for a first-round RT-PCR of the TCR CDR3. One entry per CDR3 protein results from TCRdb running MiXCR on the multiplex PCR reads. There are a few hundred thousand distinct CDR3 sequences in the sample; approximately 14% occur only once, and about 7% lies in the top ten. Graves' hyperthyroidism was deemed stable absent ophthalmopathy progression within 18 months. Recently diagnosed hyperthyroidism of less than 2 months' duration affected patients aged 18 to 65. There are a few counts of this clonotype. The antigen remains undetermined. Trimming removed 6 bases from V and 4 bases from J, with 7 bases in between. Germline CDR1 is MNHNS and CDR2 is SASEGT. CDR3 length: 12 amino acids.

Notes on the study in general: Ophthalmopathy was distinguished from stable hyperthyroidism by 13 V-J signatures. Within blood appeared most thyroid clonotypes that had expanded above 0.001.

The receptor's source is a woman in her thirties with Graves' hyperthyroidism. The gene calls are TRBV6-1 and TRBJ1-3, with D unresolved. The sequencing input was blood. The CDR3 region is CASRVFGNTIYF. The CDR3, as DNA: TGTGCCAGCAGAGTCTTCGGAAACACCATATATTTT.